Below, 24 T cell receptor beta chains from the same sample are listed, as sequenced in a study of blood T cell repertoires in COVID-19. Sequencing was performed with immunoSEQ multiplex PCR; in TCRdb, only in-frame clones are kept and a portion is missing. The sample consists of tens of thousands of clones, roughly 85% of them appearing once. The sequencing sample was made of peripheral blood. These receptors originate from a human donor in a cohort sampled during active COVID-19. The donor label of this sample is uncertain.

Of note for this clone: The junction shows a germline mismatch at one end, possibly a read error. V and J are TRBV6-5 and TRBJ2-2; possible D gene TRBD1, 6 bases. Germline V gene lookup returns CDR1 MNHEY and CDR2 SVGAGI. The CDR3 is 14 residues long. CDR3 coding DNA: TGTGCCAGCAGGCCAACAGGGAACCCCGGGGAGCTGTTTTTT. Protein sequence: CASRPTGNPGELFF.

The chain couples TRBV5-1 to TRBJ1-1, with TRBD1 identical over 12 bases. The CDR3 is made up of 14 amino acids. Germline CDR1 and CDR2: SGHRS and YFSETQ. The trim removed 4 bases at V and 5 bases at J, leaving 3 bases unmatched. In nucleotides, the CDR3 is TGCGCCAGCAGCCGGGGACAGGGGGCGACTGAAGCTTTCTTT. As protein: CASSRGQGATEAFF.

V usage is TRBV3-1 (or the pseudogene TRBV3-2) and J usage is TRBJ2-7; TRBD2 matches at 10 bases. Trimming cost V 4 bases and J 1 base; bases outside gene matches: 10. The length of the CDR3 is 17 residues. CDR1 and CDR2 (germline): LGHDT, YNNKEL (reference sequence). CDR3 bases: TGTGCCAGCAGCCCCGCCGGTGCTAGCGGGGGATCCTACGAGCAGTACTTC. Its protein is CASSPAGASGGSYEQYF.

This rearrangement joins TRBV24-1 to TRBJ1-4; maybe TRBD1 (6 bases). Germline V gene sequence: CDR1 KGHDR, CDR2 SFDVKD. V lost 5 bases to trimming and J lost 6 bases, with 15 bases between them. The CDR3 is made up of 15 amino acids. CDR3 sequence: CATSAKPGDDEKLFF. DNA of the CDR3: TGTGCCACCAGTGCTAAGCCAGGGGATGATGAAAAACTGTTTTTT.

The chain's CDR3 is CAISSQVGSGNTIYF. DNA of the CDR3: TGTGCCATCAGTTCACAGGTTGGCTCTGGAAACACCATATATTTT. The rearrangement uses TRBV10-3 and TRBJ1-3, with D perhaps TRBD1 (5 bases). CDR3 length: 15 amino acids. Germline loops: CDR1 ENHRY, CDR2 SYGVKD. V lost 5 bases, J lost 0 bases, and 11 bases lay in between.

The chain recombines TRBV7-8 with TRBJ1-6, with TRBD1 identical over 10 bases. Looked up from germline, CDR1 is SGHVS and CDR2 is FQNEAQ. Trimming cost V 4 bases and J 10 bases; bases outside gene matches: 7. The CDR3 covers 15 residues. The CDR3, as DNA: TGTGCCAGCAGCTGGACCGGGACAGGGGAATCACCCCTCCACTTT. Protein product: CASSWTGTGESPLHF.

This clone was detected only once. CDR3 protein: CASSESRTGRGTEAFF. The DNA of the CDR3 is TGTGCCAGCAGTGAATCCAGGACAGGGAGAGGGACTGAAGCTTTCTTT. J is TRBJ1-1 and V is TRBV2, with 8 bases fitting TRBD1. CDR3 length: 16 residues. The germline CDR1 and CDR2 sequences are SNHLY and FYNNEI. Trimming at V came to 2 bases and at J to 5 bases, leaving 10 bases not matched to a gene.

The chain links TRBV5-1 to TRBJ2-3; tentatively, D is TRBD2 (6 bases). V lost 0 bases and J lost 6, with 11 bases in between. CDR1 and CDR2 from the germline V gene are SGHRS and YFSETQ. The CDR3 has 14 amino acids. The CDR3 loop is CASSLAGSWDTQYF. The CDR3 DNA reads as TGCGCCAGCAGCTTGGCCGGGAGCTGGGATACGCAGTATTTT. Based on the CDR3 plus reference TRBV5-1 and TRBJ2-3, the full variable domain is KAGVTQTPRYLIKTRGQQVTLSCSPISGHRSVSWYQQTPGQGLQFLFEYFSETQRNKGNFPGRFSGRQFSNSRSEMNVSTLELGDSALYLCASSLAGSWDTQYFGPGTRLTVL.

V usage is TRBV6-5 and J usage is TRBJ1-5; D unclear. There are 14 residues in the CDR3. Germline V gene data show CDR1 as MNHEY and CDR2 as SVGAGI. Trimming removed 5 bases from V and 4 bases from J, with 12 bases in between. The DNA of the CDR3 is TGTGCCAGCAGTCCCTCCAGGTCAAATCAGCCCCAGCATTTT. This encodes CASSPSRSNQPQHF.

The gene calls are TRBV6-5 and TRBJ1-2, with 9 nucleotides matching TRBD1. Trimming took 6 bases from V and 4 from J; bases not matched to a gene: 0. Germline lookup yields CDR1 MNHEY and CDR2 SVGAGI. CDR3 length: 12 residues. The CDR3: CASRTGGYGYTF. The DNA of the CDR3 is TGTGCCAGCAGGACAGGGGGCTATGGCTACACCTTC.

This chain connects TRBV6-6 to TRBJ2-7; 8 bases are shared with TRBD2. This CDR3 has 14 residues. The germline gives CDR1 MNHNY, CDR2 SVGAGI (reference sequence). The ends lost 6 bases at V and 0 bases at J; junction bases unmatched: 4. CDR3 residues: CASSTRGDSYEQYF. CDR3 DNA sequence: TGTGCCAGCAGCACGCGGGGGGACTCCTACGAGCAGTACTTC.

V usage is TRBV12-3 or TRBV12-4 and J usage is TRBJ2-7; the D is unclear. The CDR3 length is 12 residues. The V end was cut by 2 bases, the J end by 3 bases, with 5 bases between. In nucleotides, the CDR3 is TGTGCCAGCAGTTTACTAGGCTACGAGCAGTACTTC. It specifies CASSLLGYEQYF.

The chain recombines TRBV28 with TRBJ2-5; tentatively, D is TRBD1 (6 bases). V shed 6 bases and J shed 4 bases, with 18 bases lying between them. The CDR3 is 15 amino acids. Germline CDR1 is MDHEN and CDR2 is SYDVKM. The CDR3 bases are TGTGCCAGCAGCACATCCGCAGGGGACCGAGAGACCCAGTACTTC. Translating it yields CASSTSAGDRETQYF.

This clone came up once. This chain connects TRBV6-5 to TRBJ2-5; 7 bases are a match to TRBD1. Trimming cost V 2 bases and J 1 base; bases outside gene matches: 1. CDR3 length: 14 residues. Per germline, CDR1 MNHEY and CDR2 SVGAGI. CDR3 DNA: TGTGCCAGCAGTTACAGGGGGCTCCAAGAGACCCAGTACTTC. Protein: CASSYRGLQETQYF.

The chain links TRBV5-5 to TRBJ2-2; 7 bases fit TRBD2. V was pared by 4 bases and J by 0 bases, with 6 bases of the junction left unmatched. This CDR3 comprises 16 residues. Germline-derived CDR1 and CDR2 are SGHKS and YYEKEE (reference sequence). CDR3 amino acids: CASSPEAGSNTGELFF. In DNA form, the CDR3 reads TGTGCCAGCAGCCCTGAAGCGGGGTCGAACACCGGGGAGCTGTTTTTT.

This rearrangement joins TRBV28 to TRBJ1-1; D is possibly TRBD1 (5 bases). V was clipped by 6 bases and J by 7 bases, with 15 bases between them. Looked up from germline, CDR1 is MDHEN and CDR2 is SYDVKM. The CDR3 runs to 13 residues. The chain's CDR3 is CASSPGDRDEAFF. The DNA for the CDR3 is TGTGCCAGCAGCCCGGGGGACCGAGATGAAGCTTTCTTT.

This clone was picked up a small number of times. The chain uses TRBV6-5 and TRBJ1-1, with D unresolved. Looked up from germline, CDR1 is MNHEY and CDR2 is SVGAGI. V was shortened by 9 bases and J by 1 base, with 12 bases between the two germline ends. The CDR3 has 13 amino acids. CDR3 sequence (DNA): TGTGCCAGTCCACAGATCACGAACACTGAAGCTTTCTTT. Protein sequence: CASPQITNTEAFF.

The V and J genes are TRBV19 and TRBJ2-3; TRBD1 agrees at 9 bases. The CDR3 is made up of 14 amino acids. V was clipped by 4 bases and J by 1 base; unmatched bases: 0. Germline CDR1 LNHDA, CDR2 SQIVND (reference sequence). The CDR3 sequence is CASSNRGRTDTQYF. The CDR3, as DNA: TGTGCCAGTAGTAACAGGGGGCGCACAGATACGCAGTATTTT.

CDR3 sequence: CSVGERGEQYF. The DNA for the CDR3 is TGCAGTGTTGGGGAGCGGGGCGAGCAGTACTTC. The rearrangement uses TRBV20-1 and TRBJ2-7, with 7 bases that match TRBD2. Germline trimming cut 7 bases from V and 6 bases from J; bases unmatched to any gene: 6. The CDR3 is made up of 11 amino acids. Germline CDR1 reads DFQATT; CDR2 reads SNEGSKA (reference sequence).

The sample holds one count of this clone. The chain recombines TRBV19 with TRBJ2-3; 7 positions agree with TRBD2. This CDR3 comprises 14 residues. In germline, CDR1 is LNHDA, CDR2 SQIVND (reference sequence). V gave up 7 bases and J gave up 3 bases; unmatched junction bases: 7. The CDR3 sequence is CASTNPAGTDTQYF. DNA of the CDR3: TGTGCCAGTACTAATCCAGCGGGGACAGATACGCAGTATTTT.

The chain employs TRBV27 and TRBJ1-1, with D unclear. V was trimmed by 6 bases and J by 5 bases, leaving 16 bases between them. Germline CDR1 MNHEY, CDR2 SMNVEV (reference sequence). The CDR3 runs 14 residues. CDR3 sequence reads: CASSRTFGRTEAFF. CDR3 nucleotides: TGTGCCAGCAGCCGGACCTTCGGGAGGACTGAAGCTTTCTTT.

This clone has a single count. Here the CDR3 DNA reads TGTGCCAGCAGCTTGGATCGGTCTCGCGGCTACACCTTC. It yields the protein CASSLDRSRGYTF. The chain is built from TRBV5-4 and TRBJ1-2; D not certain. Per the germline V gene, CDR1 is SGHNT and CDR2 is YYREEE (reference sequence). Trimming left V 0 bases short and J 8 bases short, with 11 bases between. CDR3 length: 13 residues.

The rearrangement joins TRBV18 to TRBJ2-7, with 8 bases identical to TRBD2. Germline V lookup: CDR1 KGHSH, CDR2 LQKENI. The ends lost 3 bases at V and 4 bases at J; junction bases unmatched: 8. This CDR3 comprises 15 residues. CDR3 sequence: CASSPFERGPYEQYF. The CDR3 DNA sequence: TGTGCCAGCTCACCGTTCGAGCGGGGGCCGTACGAGCAGTACTTC.

The chain carries TRBV7-9 and TRBJ2-2, with TRBD1 matching 7 bases. The CDR3 has 15 residues. CDR1 is SEHNR, CDR2 FQNEAQ, per germline (reference sequence). With V trimmed by 6 bases and J by 1 base, 5 bases remained unmatched. This chain's CDR3 is CASSSNRGNTGELFF. The DNA of the CDR3 is TGTGCCAGCAGTTCAAACAGGGGGAACACCGGGGAGCTGTTTTTT.